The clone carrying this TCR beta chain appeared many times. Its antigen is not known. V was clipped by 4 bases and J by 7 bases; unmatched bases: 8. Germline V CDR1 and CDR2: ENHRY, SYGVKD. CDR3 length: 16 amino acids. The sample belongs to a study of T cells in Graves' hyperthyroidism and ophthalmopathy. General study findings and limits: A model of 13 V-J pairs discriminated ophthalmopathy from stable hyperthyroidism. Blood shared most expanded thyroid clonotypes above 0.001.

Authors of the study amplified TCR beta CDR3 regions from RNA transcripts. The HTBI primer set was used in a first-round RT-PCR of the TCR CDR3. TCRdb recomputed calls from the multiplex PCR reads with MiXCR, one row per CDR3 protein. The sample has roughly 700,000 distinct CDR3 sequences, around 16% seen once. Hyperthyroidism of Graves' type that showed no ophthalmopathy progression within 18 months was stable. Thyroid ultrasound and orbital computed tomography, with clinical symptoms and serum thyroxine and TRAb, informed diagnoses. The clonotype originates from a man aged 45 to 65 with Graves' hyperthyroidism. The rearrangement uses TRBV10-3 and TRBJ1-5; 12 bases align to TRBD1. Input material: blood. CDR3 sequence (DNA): TGTGCCATCAGTGTTACCGGGACAGGGGGCGGACAGCCCCAGCATTTT. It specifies CAISVTGTGGGQPQHF.